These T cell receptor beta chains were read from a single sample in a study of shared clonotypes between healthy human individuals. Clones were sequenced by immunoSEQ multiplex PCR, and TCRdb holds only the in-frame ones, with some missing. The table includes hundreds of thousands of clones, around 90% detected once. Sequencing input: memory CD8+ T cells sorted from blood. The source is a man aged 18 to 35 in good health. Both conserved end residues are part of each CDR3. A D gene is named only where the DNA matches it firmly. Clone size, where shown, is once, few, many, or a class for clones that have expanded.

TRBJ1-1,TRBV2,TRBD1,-,CASSYAGQGSNTEAFF,TGTGCCAGCAGTTACGCGGGACAGGGGTCGAACACTGAAGCTTTCTTT
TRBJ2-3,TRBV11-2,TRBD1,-,CASSLAPGTVTDTQYF,TGTGCCAGCAGCTTAGCCCCCGGGACAGTCACAGATACGCAGTATTTT
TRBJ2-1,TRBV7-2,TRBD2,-,CASSLFMPSGRHEQFF,TGTGCCAGCAGCTTATTCATGCCTAGCGGGAGACATGAGCAGTTCTTC
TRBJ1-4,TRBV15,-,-,CATSPDGVGEKLFF,TGTGCCACCAGCCCCGATGGGGTCGGGGAAAAACTGTTTTTT
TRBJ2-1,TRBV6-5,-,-,CASKRAGGNEQFF,TGTGCCAGCAAAAGGGCCGGGGGCAATGAGCAGTTCTTC
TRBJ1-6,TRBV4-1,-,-,CASSQDLTYNSPLHF,TGCGCCAGCAGCCAAGATCTTACCTATAATTCACCCCTCCACTTT
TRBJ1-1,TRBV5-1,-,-,CASSDEVDNTEAFF,TGCGCCAGCAGCGACGAGGTGGATAACACTGAAGCTTTCTTT
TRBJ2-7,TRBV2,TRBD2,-,CASSDPLAGVVEQYF,TGTGCCAGCAGTGATCCCCTAGCGGGAGTCGTCGAGCAGTACTTC
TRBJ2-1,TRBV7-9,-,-,CASSQSWDSNNEQFF,TGTGCCAGCAGCCAGTCCTGGGACTCAAACAATGAGCAGTTCTTC
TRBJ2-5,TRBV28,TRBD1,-,CASSTPGQGQETQYF,TGTGCCAGCAGCACCCCCGGACAGGGCCAAGAGACCCAGTACTTC
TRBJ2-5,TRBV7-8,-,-,CASSFGAGLQETQYF,TGTGCCAGCAGCTTTGGGGCGGGGTTACAAGAGACCCAGTACTTC
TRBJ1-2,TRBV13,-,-,CASSLDPALFGYTF,TGTGCCAGCAGCTTAGACCCTGCGTTATTTGGCTACACCTTC
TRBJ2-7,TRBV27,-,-,CASSLRGEIYEQYF,TGTGCCAGCAGTTTGAGGGGGGAGATCTACGAGCAGTACTTC
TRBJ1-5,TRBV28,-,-,CASSMTGASNQPQHF,TGTGCCAGCAGCATGACAGGAGCATCTAATCAGCCCCAGCATTTT
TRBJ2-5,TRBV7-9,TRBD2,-,CASSLSLAGGVETQYF,TGTGCCAGCAGCTTATCTTTGGCGGGAGGAGTAGAGACCCAGTACTTC
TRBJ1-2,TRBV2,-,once,CASSSSDGGYTF,TGTGCCAGCAGTTCCAGCGACGGTGGCTACACCTTC
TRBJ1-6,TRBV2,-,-,CASSELLGAWNSPLHF,TGTGCCAGCAGTGAACTTTTAGGGGCATGGAATTCACCCCTCCACTTT
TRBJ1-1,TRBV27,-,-,CASSFSMGLEAFF,TGTGCCAGCAGTTTCTCGATGGGGCTCGAGGCTTTCTTT
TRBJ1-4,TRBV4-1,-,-,CASSQSRGLELFF,TGCGCCAGCAGCCAAAGTAGGGGGTTGGAACTGTTTTTT
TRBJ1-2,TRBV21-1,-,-,CAKEGTGPPVNYGYTF,TGTGCCAAGGAAGGCACGGGGCCCCCCGTTAACTATGGCTACACCTTC
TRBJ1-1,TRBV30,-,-,CASRPEDGAEAFF,TGTGCCTCCCGACCTGAGGACGGGGCTGAAGCTTTCTTT
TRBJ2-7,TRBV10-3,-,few,CAISGDHLYEQYF,TGTGCCATCAGTGGGGACCATCTCTACGAGCAGTACTTC
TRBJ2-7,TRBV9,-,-,CASSVGAITSYEQYF,TGTGCCAGCAGCGTAGGGGCTATCACATCTTACGAGCAGTACTTC
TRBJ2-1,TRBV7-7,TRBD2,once,CASSLSGGASEQFF,TGTGCTAGCAGCTTGAGCGGGGGGGCTTCTGAGCAGTTCTTC
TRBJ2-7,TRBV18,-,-,CASSPLPGHGTYEQYF,TGTGCCAGCTCACCACTGCCGGGACACGGAACCTACGAGCAGTACTTC
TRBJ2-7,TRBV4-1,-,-,CASSQDPASDEQYF,TGCGCCAGCAGCCAAGATCCAGCCTCCGACGAGCAGTACTTC
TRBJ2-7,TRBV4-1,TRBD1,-,CASSQEGQGAYEQYF,TGCGCCAGCAGCCAAGAGGGACAGGGGGCCTACGAGCAGTACTTC
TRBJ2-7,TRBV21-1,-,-,CASSSSGGISYEQYF,TGTGCCAGCAGCTCATCAGGAGGTATCTCCTACGAGCAGTACTTC
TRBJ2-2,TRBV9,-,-,CASSNSNTGELFF,TGTGCCAGCAGCAACTCAAACACCGGGGAGCTGTTTTTT
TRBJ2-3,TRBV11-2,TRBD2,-,CASSSVRSGRDEGDTQYF,TGTGCCAGCAGCTCCGTTAGGAGCGGGAGGGATGAAGGGGATACGCAGTATTTT